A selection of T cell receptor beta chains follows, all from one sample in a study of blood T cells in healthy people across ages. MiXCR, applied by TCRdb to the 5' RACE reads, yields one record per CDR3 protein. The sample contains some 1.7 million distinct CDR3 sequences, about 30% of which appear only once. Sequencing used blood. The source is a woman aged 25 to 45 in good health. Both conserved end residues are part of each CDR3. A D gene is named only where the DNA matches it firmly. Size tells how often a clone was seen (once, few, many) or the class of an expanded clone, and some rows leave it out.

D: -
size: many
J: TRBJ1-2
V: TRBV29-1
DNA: TGCAGCGTTGATCGAGGAACGGGTAATGGCTACACCTTC
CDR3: CSVDRGTGNGYTF

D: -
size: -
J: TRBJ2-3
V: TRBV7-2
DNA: TGTGCCAGCAGCCCACTAGGGGGGAACACAGATATTACGCAGTATTTT
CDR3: CASSPLGGNTDITQYF

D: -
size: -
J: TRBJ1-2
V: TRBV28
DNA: TGTGCCAGCAGCCTTAACCGGCGCGGGACACGCTATGGCTACACCTTC
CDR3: CASSLNRRGTRYGYTF

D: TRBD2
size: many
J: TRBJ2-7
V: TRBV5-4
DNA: TGTGCCAGCAGCTTCGGACTAGCGGGAACCTACGAGCAGTACTTC
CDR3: CASSFGLAGTYEQYF

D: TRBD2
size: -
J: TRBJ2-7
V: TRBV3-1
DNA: TGTGCCAGCAGCCAGGGACTAGCGGCCACCTACGAGCAGTACTTC
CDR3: CASSQGLAATYEQYF

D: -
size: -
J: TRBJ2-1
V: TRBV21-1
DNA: TGTGTCAGCAGCAAAGGTGGTTCGGGGGTGGGTGAGCAGTTCTTC
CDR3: CVSSKGGSGVGEQFF

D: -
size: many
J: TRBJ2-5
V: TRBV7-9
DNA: TGTGCCAGCAGCTCCTACAGGGTGGGTGAGACCCAGTACTTC
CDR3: CASSSYRVGETQYF

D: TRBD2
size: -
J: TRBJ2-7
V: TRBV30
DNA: TGTGCCTGGAGGACTAGCGGATCCTACAATGAGCAGTACTTC
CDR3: CAWRTSGSYNEQYF

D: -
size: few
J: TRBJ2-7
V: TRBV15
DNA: TGTGCCACCAGCAGAGATGAGTTTCGGGAGCAGTACTTC
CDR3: CATSRDEFREQYF

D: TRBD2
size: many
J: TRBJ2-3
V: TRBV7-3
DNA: TGTGCCAGCAGCCTTAGCGGGGGGGCGACAGATACGCAGTATTTT
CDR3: CASSLSGGATDTQYF

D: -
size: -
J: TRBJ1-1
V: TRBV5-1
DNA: TGCGCCAGCAGCTCGAACCGGGGAGCTACTGAAGCTTTCTTT
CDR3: CASSSNRGATEAFF

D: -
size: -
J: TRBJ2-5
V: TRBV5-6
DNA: TGTACCAGCAGCACTTTATATGAGCAGTACTTC
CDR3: CTSSTLYEQYF